Listed here are 28 T cell receptor beta chains from one sample, sequenced in a study of T cells in women clearing cervical HPV infection. The repertoire was sequenced with immunoSEQ multiplex PCR; TCRdb's copy has only in-frame clones and lacks some. The sample totals 46,000 or so clones. Material: blood buffy coat. All receptors come from a woman aged 18 to 75 with a cervical HPV16 infection that either progressed to CIN3+ or cleared (not recorded which).

As regards this clone: The read terminates 3 residues ahead of where the CDR3 ends, so the germline J gene completes it. The V gene is TRBV20-1, the J gene TRBJ1-2; D is perhaps TRBD1 (6 bases). This CDR3 is 13 amino acids long. Deletions cut 4 bases from V and 2 bases from J, with 11 bases between. Germline V gene lookup returns CDR1 DFQATT and CDR2 SNEGSKA (reference sequence). This CDR3 is CSANHRENYGYTF. The DNA read from the CDR3 is TGCAGTGCTAACCACAGGGAGAACTATGGC.

As to this clone: The sequence runs out 3 residues before the end of the CDR3; the remainder is reconstructed from the germline J gene. This chain links TRBV20-1 with TRBJ2-7, with 10 bases lining up with TRBD1. The CDR3 is 15 residues long. Germline CDR1 DFQATT, CDR2 SNEGSKA (reference sequence). Unmatched junction bases numbered 6, after V lost 1 base and J lost 3 bases. This CDR3 reads CSARGTGTGVYEQYF. The sequenced part of the CDR3 DNA is TGCAGTGCTAGAGGTACCGGGACAGGGGTCTACGAG.

In regard to this clone: The CDR3 is cut off 3 residues early in the read; its end comes from the germline J gene. The chain uses TRBV5-1 and TRBJ1-3; 8 bases are a match to TRBD1. The trim removed 3 bases at V and 3 bases at J, leaving 5 bases unmatched. The CDR3 covers 15 residues. From germline, CDR1 is SGHRS and CDR2 YFSETQ. CDR3 residues: CASSSSGQVGNTIYF. The covered CDR3 bases are TGCGCCAGCAGCTCGTCGGGACAGGTTGGAAACACC.

A word on this clone: The read gets to within 3 residues of the CDR3 end, and the germline J gene fills in the rest. V and J are TRBV6-2 or TRBV6-3 and TRBJ1-5, with D possibly matching TRBD1 (5 bases). CDR1 and CDR2 (germline): MNHEY, SVGEGT. There are 16 residues in the CDR3. The germline V and J ends were trimmed by 6 bases and 0 bases, with 15 bases remaining between them. CDR3 protein: CASSLGPTDSNQPQHF. The covered CDR3 bases are TGTGCCAGCAGCCTCGGCCCGACAGATAGCAATCAGCCC.

Concerning this clone: Read coverage stops 3 residues before the CDR3 terminus; the germline J gene supplies the remainder. The chain carries TRBV11-2 and TRBJ1-5; weak D call: TRBD1 (6 bases). CDR1 and CDR2 from the germline V gene are SGHAT and FQNNGV. Trimming stripped 5 bases from V and 7 bases from J, with 18 bases between. The CDR3 loop spans 15 amino acids. CDR3 DNA (partial): TGTGCCAGCAGCAACGGAGGGGGTGTGCTGCAGCCC. It is translated as CASSNGGGVLQP. From start to end, the CDR3 is CASSNGGGVLQPQHF.

In the case of this clone: With the read ending 3 residues before the CDR3 end, the germline J gene is used to fill in that end. The V call is TRBV5-1, the J call TRBJ2-5; 9 nucleotides match TRBD1. V lost 4 bases, J lost 5 bases, and 6 bases stayed unmatched. The CDR3 totals 14 residues. Germline CDR1 and CDR2: SGHRS and YFSETQ. The sequenced CDR3 bases are TGCGCCAGCAGCCAGCCAGGACAGGGGGAGACC. The encoded protein is CASSQPGQGET. The full CDR3 reads CASSQPGQGETQYF.

Of note for this clone: The read falls 3 residues short of the CDR3 end, and the missing part is taken from the germline J gene. The chain joins TRBV30 to TRBJ1-5, with 9 bases identical to TRBD1. CDR1 is GTSNPN and CDR2 is SVGIG in the germline V gene (reference sequence). Unmatched junction bases numbered 15, after V lost 0 bases and J lost 0 bases. This CDR3 has 20 amino acids. CDR3 sequence: CAWSVPDRGSLTVSNQPQHF. The sequenced CDR3 bases are TGTGCCTGGAGTGTACCCGACAGGGGGTCCCTTACCGTTAGCAATCAGCCC.

As to this clone: The sequence runs out 3 residues before the end of the CDR3; the remainder is reconstructed from the germline J gene. V is TRBV5-1 and J is TRBJ2-5, with TRBD2 matching 8 bases. Germline CDR1 and CDR2: SGHRS and YFSETQ. The CDR3 length is 14 residues. Unmatched junction bases numbered 3, after V lost 0 bases and J lost 5 bases. The sequenced CDR3 bases are TGCGCCAGCAGCTTGGCCCCGGGGGGGGAGACC. As protein: CASSLAPGGET. The complete CDR3 protein is CASSLAPGGETQYF.

In the case of this clone: The read ends 3 residues shy of where the CDR3 ends; the end is completed using the germline J gene. The chain combines TRBV7-3 with TRBJ1-5; no clear D gene. The CDR3 length is 13 residues. V gave up 5 bases and J gave up 0 bases, with 5 bases separating them. Germline loops: CDR1 SGHTA, CDR2 FQGTGA. Partial CDR3 DNA: TGTGCCAGCAGCACACATAGCAATCAGCCC. It codes for CASSTHSNQP. The full CDR3 reads CASSTHSNQPQHF.

As to this clone: The read gets to within 3 residues of the CDR3 end, and the germline J gene fills in the rest. The genes are TRBV7-9 and TRBJ1-2; D is undetermined. CDR1 and CDR2 (germline): SEHNR, FQNEAQ (reference sequence). This CDR3 comprises 12 residues. The CDR3 loop is CASSPNIYDYTF. Partial CDR3 DNA: TGTGCCAGCAGCCCTAATATCTACGAC.

Concerning this clone: The read falls 3 residues short of the CDR3 end, and the missing part is taken from the germline J gene. The J gene is TRBJ2-2, the V gene TRBV14; D is ambiguous. Per the germline V gene, CDR1 is SGHDN and CDR2 is FVKESK. This CDR3 spans 14 amino acids. The V end was cut by 4 bases, the J end by 6 bases, with 12 bases between. The part of the CDR3 DNA that was read is TGTGCCAGCAGCCTGGCTCCTGCCGCCGGGGAG. It encodes CASSLAPAAGE. The entire CDR3 protein is CASSLAPAAGELFF.

To note about this clone: The read halts 3 residues ahead of the CDR3 end, with the missing end drawn from the germline J gene. This chain connects TRBV20-1 to TRBJ2-7; D gene uncertain. The CDR3 extends over 16 amino acids. V was clipped by 0 bases and J by 0 bases, with 15 bases between them. Germline CDR1 and CDR2: DFQATT and SNEGSKA (reference sequence). The sequenced CDR3 bases are TGCAGTGCTAGAGACTTTCTCCAGGCGAGCTCCTACGAG. Protein: CSARDFLQASSYE. The full CDR3 protein is CSARDFLQASSYEQYF.

To note about this clone: The read ends 3 residues before the CDR3 terminus; that terminus is restored from the germline J gene. This rearrangement joins TRBV6-2 or TRBV6-3 to TRBJ1-1; 7 bases map to TRBD1. The CDR3 contains 17 residues. Trimming took 0 bases from V and 1 from J; bases not matched to a gene: 8. Germline loops: CDR1 MNHEY, CDR2 SVGEGT. The CDR3 sequence is CASSYSGLQGTNTEAFF. Incomplete CDR3 DNA: TGTGCCAGCAGTTACTCGGGCCTACAGGGGACGAACACTGAA.

About this clone: The read is 3 residues too short to cover the CDR3 end, so that end is filled in from the germline J gene. The chain carries TRBV19 and TRBJ2-3, with 10 bases lining up with TRBD1. The CDR3 contains 15 residues. CDR1 and CDR2 (germline): LNHDA, SQIVND (reference sequence). The CDR3 DNA, read in part, is TGTGCCAGTAGTATACAGGGACAGGGGCTTCAGCCG. Protein: CASSIQGQGLQP. The whole CDR3 sequence is CASSIQGQGLQPQYF.

Regarding this clone: The read halts 3 residues ahead of the CDR3 end, with the missing end drawn from the germline J gene. The chain links TRBV28 to TRBJ1-2, with 8 bases identical to TRBD1. This CDR3 comprises 16 residues. CDR1 and CDR2 (germline): MDHEN, SYDVKM. Germline trimming cut 4 bases from V and 4 bases from J; bases unmatched to any gene: 11. CDR3 bases read: TGTGCCAGCAGTTCCCCCCCCTACGACAGGGGCTATGGC. It is translated as CASSSPPYDRGYG. The CDR3 in full is CASSSPPYDRGYGYTF.

Comment on this clone: The CDR3 end lies 3 residues beyond the end of the read and is filled in from the germline J gene. V gene TRBV2 combines with J gene TRBJ1-4; 9 positions agree with TRBD1. This CDR3 is 13 amino acids long. The germline gives CDR1 SNHLY, CDR2 FYNNEI. CDR3 bases read: TGTGCCAGCGCGGGACAGGGAGGTTCACCA. This translates into CASAGQGGSP. The CDR3 in its entirety is CASAGQGGSPLFF.

On this clone: The CDR3 goes on 3 residues after the read ends, and that part is filled in from the germline J gene. The chain is built from TRBV7-8 and TRBJ2-2; 8 bases map to TRBD1. CDR3 length: 17 amino acids. The germline gives CDR1 SGHVS, CDR2 FQNEAQ. V gave up 6 bases and J gave up 0 bases; unmatched junction bases: 9. This chain's CDR3 is CASSPQATGANTGELFF. The sequenced CDR3 bases are TGTGCCAGCAGTCCCCAGGCGACAGGGGCGAACACCGGGGAG.

Comment on this clone: The read halts 3 residues ahead of the CDR3 end, with the missing end drawn from the germline J gene. The gene calls are TRBV19 and TRBJ2-2, with TRBD1 matching over 9 bases. Germline V CDR1 and CDR2: LNHDA, SQIVND (reference sequence). The CDR3 consists of 17 residues. Germline trimming cut 5 bases from V and 7 bases from J; bases unmatched to any gene: 14. The part of the CDR3 DNA that was read is TGTGCCAGTAGTTCTCCTGGACAGGGGAGGTGGGGCGGGGAG. Encoded protein: CASSSPGQGRWGGE. In full, the CDR3 reads CASSSPGQGRWGGELFF.

The DNA read from the CDR3 is TGTGCCAGCAGCCTTAGCGGGCTCCAAGAGACC. This translates into CASSLSGLQET. The CDR3 in its entirety is CASSLSGLQETQYF. The chain has TRBV7-3 and TRBJ2-5; 7 bases align to TRBD2. The CDR3 end is not reached by the read, which stops 3 residues before it; the germline J gene fills it in. Per the germline V gene, CDR1 is SGHTA and CDR2 is FQGTGA. This CDR3 is built from 14 residues. J gave up 1 base and V 5 bases, and 4 bases lay outside the gene matches.

Turning to this clone: The read terminates 3 residues ahead of where the CDR3 ends, so the germline J gene completes it. J is TRBJ2-7 and V is TRBV20-1; 8 nucleotides line up with TRBD2. J gave up 3 bases and V 7 bases, and 8 bases lay outside the gene matches. This CDR3 is built from 13 residues. The germline CDR1 and CDR2 sequences are DFQATT and SNEGSKA (reference sequence). Partial CDR3 DNA: TGCAGTGGAGCGGGAGAAGGCTTCTACGAG. It yields the protein CSGAGEGFYE. From start to end, the CDR3 is CSGAGEGFYEQYF.

Details on this clone: Read data end 3 residues before the CDR3 end; the end is taken from the germline J gene. This chain uses TRBV28 with TRBJ2-3; D is unclear. V shed 6 bases and J shed 1 base, with 8 bases lying between them. CDR1 is MDHEN and CDR2 is SYDVKM in the germline V gene. The CDR3 extends over 13 amino acids. CDR3: CASRPGGTDTQYF. The part of the CDR3 DNA that was read is TGTGCCAGCAGACCAGGCGGCACAGATACG.

Concerning this clone: The CDR3 end falls 3 residues outside the read, so it is completed with the germline J gene. The chain couples TRBV10-3 to TRBJ2-7, with a weak D call TRBD2 (5 bases). The germline V and J ends were trimmed by 5 bases and 2 bases, with 19 bases remaining between them. Germline V lookup: CDR1 ENHRY, CDR2 SYGVKD. The CDR3 contains 16 residues. CDR3 sequence reads: CAISKVEAESPYEQYF. The covered CDR3 bases are TGTGCCATCAGTAAGGTGGAAGCGGAGAGCCCCTACGAG.

Turning to this clone: The read terminates 3 residues before the CDR3 end, so the remaining end is supplied by the germline J gene. The chain links TRBV30 to TRBJ1-4, with TRBD1 matching over 7 bases. CDR1 is GTSNPN, CDR2 SVGIG, per germline (reference sequence). The CDR3 is made up of 15 amino acids. Partial CDR3 DNA: TGTGCCTGGACAAAAACGGGACAGCAGAATTCACCA. It yields the protein CAWTKTGQQNSP. The complete CDR3 protein is CAWTKTGQQNSPLFF.

With regard to this clone: The missing CDR3 end, 3 residues past where the read stops, is filled in from the germline J gene. The chain carries TRBV7-2 and TRBJ2-3, with D tentatively TRBD1 (6 bases). The CDR3 runs to 15 residues. Deletions cut 5 bases from V and 2 bases from J, with 14 bases between. Germline loops: CDR1 SGHTA, CDR2 FQGNSA. Partial CDR3 DNA: TGTGCCAGCAGCACGGGACACTCAACCACAGATACG. This translates into CASSTGHSTTDT. The complete CDR3 sequence is CASSTGHSTTDTQYF.

As regards this clone: The sequence runs out 3 residues before the end of the CDR3; the remainder is reconstructed from the germline J gene. The chain joins TRBV30 to TRBJ1-5; 7 bases are a match to TRBD1. The CDR3 runs to 13 residues. V shed 5 bases and J 2 bases; nucleotides not matched to a gene: 3. Per germline, CDR1 GTSNPN and CDR2 SVGIG (reference sequence). CDR3: CAWQGGGNQPQHF. The part of the CDR3 DNA that was read is TGTGCCTGGCAGGGGGGAGGCAATCAGCCC.

Points on this clone: The read ends 3 residues shy of where the CDR3 ends; the end is completed using the germline J gene. The V call is TRBV7-6, the J call TRBJ1-4, with D possibly TRBD1 on 5 matching bases. The germline V gene has CDR1 SGHVS and CDR2 FNYEAQ. The CDR3 has 15 amino acids. The part of the CDR3 DNA that was read is TGTGCCAGCAGCCCAGAATACTTTGGGGCCAACGTA. The encoded protein is CASSPEYFGANV. The entire CDR3 sequence reads CASSPEYFGANVLFF.

Details on this clone: The sequence runs out 3 residues before the end of the CDR3; the remainder is reconstructed from the germline J gene. The chain employs TRBV7-9 and TRBJ2-5; 8 bases match TRBD1. The CDR3 runs 15 residues. Trimming took 5 bases from V and 2 from J; bases not matched to a gene: 7. Looked up from germline, CDR1 is SEHNR and CDR2 is FQNEAQ (reference sequence). CDR3 bases read: TGTGCCAGCAGCGGCCAGACAGGGGTACAAGAGACC. Protein sequence: CASSGQTGVQET. The whole CDR3 protein is CASSGQTGVQETQYF.

About this clone: The read halts 3 residues ahead of the CDR3 end, with the missing end drawn from the germline J gene. The V gene is TRBV7-9, the J gene TRBJ2-3, with 9 bases lining up with TRBD2. CDR1 SEHNR and CDR2 FQNEAQ come from the germline V gene (reference sequence). The length of the CDR3 is 14 residues. CDR3 DNA (partial): TGTGCCAGCAGCCCGGGACTAGCTCGGGAGACG. This gives the protein CASSPGLARET. The CDR3 reads in full as CASSPGLARETQYF.